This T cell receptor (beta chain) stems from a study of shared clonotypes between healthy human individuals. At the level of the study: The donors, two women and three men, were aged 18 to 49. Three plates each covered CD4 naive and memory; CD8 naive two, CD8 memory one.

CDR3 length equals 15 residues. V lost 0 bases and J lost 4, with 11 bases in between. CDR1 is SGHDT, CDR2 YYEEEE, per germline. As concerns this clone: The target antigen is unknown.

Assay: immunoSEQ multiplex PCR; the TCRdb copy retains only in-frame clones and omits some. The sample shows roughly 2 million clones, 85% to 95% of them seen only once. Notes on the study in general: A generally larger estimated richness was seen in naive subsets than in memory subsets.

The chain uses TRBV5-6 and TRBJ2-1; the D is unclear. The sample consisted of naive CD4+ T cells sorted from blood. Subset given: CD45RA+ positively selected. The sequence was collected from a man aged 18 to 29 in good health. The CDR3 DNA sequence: TGTGCCAGCAGCTTGGTCCTAGAACTATACAATGAGCAGTTCTTC. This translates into CASSLVLELYNEQFF.